These 14 T cell receptor beta chains came from one sample sequenced in a study of a mutant IDH1 vaccine in newly diagnosed glioma. TCRdb keeps only in-frame clones here, not all; method: immunoSEQ multiplex PCR. This table has fewer than 70,000 clones, approximately 80% appearing once. Time point: week 11, during vaccination. Alongside topical imiquimod, each dose of vaccine comprised 300 ug of mutant IDH1 20-mer peptide. For these receptors, no antigen is known. The source material was PBMCs, sampled from a glioma patient whose treatment included an IDH1 peptide vaccine. The origin of the receptors is a man aged 25-45 years with glioma.

V is TRBV4-2 and J is TRBJ2-3; D not certain. Germline lookup yields CDR1 LGHNA and CDR2 YNFKEQ. This CDR3 contains 14 residues. V lost 4 bases, J lost 5 bases, and 13 bases lay in between. CDR3 sequence reads: CASSPSTGVDTQYF. As DNA, the CDR3 is TGTGCCAGCAGCCCATCCACTGGGGTAGATACGCAGTATTTT.

The chain employs TRBV10-3 and TRBJ2-7, with no clear D. This CDR3 comprises 16 residues. V shed 2 bases and J shed 2 bases, with 16 bases lying between them. CDR1 and CDR2 from the germline V gene are ENHRY and SYGVKD. The DNA of the CDR3 is TGTGCCATCAGTGAGCTCGGTTCCTTGAGTCCCTACGAGCAGTACTTC. Protein: CAISELGSLSPYEQYF.

The chain combines TRBV9 with TRBJ2-3; tentative D call: TRBD1 (6 bases). Germline lookup yields CDR1 SGDLS and CDR2 YYNGEE. This CDR3 has 15 residues. V lost 0 bases and J 3 bases, leaving 11 bases between the germline ends. The CDR3 reads CASSVGGRGTDTQYF. In DNA, the CDR3 is TGTGCCAGCAGCGTAGGGGGCAGGGGAACAGATACGCAGTATTTT.

V is TRBV7-9 and J is TRBJ1-2; 9 bases match TRBD1. CDR1 is SEHNR, CDR2 FQNEAQ, per germline (reference sequence). Trimming cost V 1 base and J 6 bases; bases outside gene matches: 15. CDR3 size: 18 residues. CDR3 bases: TGTGCCAGCAGCTTAGGTCGGGCAACAGGGGGCCGGAATCATGGCTACACCTTC. Translated: CASSLGRATGGRNHGYTF.

The rearrangement links TRBV5-6 to TRBJ1-5, with unresolved D. Germline CDR1 SGHDT, CDR2 YYEEEE. V was pared by 0 bases and J by 3 bases, with 7 bases between. CDR3 length: 14 amino acids. CDR3 DNA: TGTGCCAGCAGCTTGGGGCAACCCAATCAGCCCCAGCATTTT. This translates into CASSLGQPNQPQHF.

V gene TRBV7-2 combines with J gene TRBJ2-3; D possibly corresponds to TRBD2 (6 bases). CDR1 is SGHTA and CDR2 is FQGNSA in the germline V gene. V was clipped by 5 bases and J by 1 base, with 16 bases between them. CDR3 length equals 16 residues. CDR3 sequence (DNA): TGTGCCAGCAGCACCCTTGGCGGGGCACGCACAGATACGCAGTATTTT. Translating it yields CASSTLGGARTDTQYF.

The J gene is TRBJ1-2, the V gene TRBV6-1; D gene ambiguous. The V and J ends lost 2 bases and 4 bases respectively, with 8 bases between them. In germline, CDR1 is MNHNS, CDR2 SASEGT. This CDR3 comprises 13 residues. CDR3 in DNA: TGTGCCAGCAGTGAATCGGGGAGCTATGGCTACACCTTC. This encodes CASSESGSYGYTF.

This clone appeared a few times. This chain links TRBV6-5 with TRBJ1-4, with 7 bases aligning to TRBD1. The CDR3 covers 12 residues. Trimming removed 6 bases from V and 10 bases from J; junction bases left unmatched: 5. Germline V lookup: CDR1 MNHEY, CDR2 SVGAGI. The CDR3 DNA sequence: TGTGCCAGCAGCCCGGACAGGATAAAACTGTTTTTT. Amino acids: CASSPDRIKLFF.

The count of this clone is one. The chain combines TRBV5-1 with TRBJ2-7; perhaps TRBD1 as D (5 bases). This CDR3 comprises 15 residues. The germline gives CDR1 SGHRS, CDR2 YFSETQ. The V and J ends lost 2 bases and 6 bases respectively, with 18 bases between them. In nucleotides, the CDR3 is TGCGCCAGCAGCTTCCGGACACTATCAATGGCCGAGCAGTACTTC. This gives the protein CASSFRTLSMAEQYF.

The chain combines TRBV5-5 with TRBJ1-2; D is uncertain. Trimming removed 0 bases at V and 2 bases at J, with 11 bases between. The CDR3 covers 15 residues. The germline V gene has CDR1 SGHKS and CDR2 YYEKEE (reference sequence). In nucleotides, the CDR3 is TGTGCCAGCAGCTTGGTAACTCTCTTAAACTATGGCTACACCTTC. This sequence encodes CASSLVTLLNYGYTF.

The gene calls are TRBV5-6 and TRBJ2-1; D not resolved. Trimming stripped 1 base from V and 1 base from J, with 12 bases between. CDR3 length: 16 residues. CDR1 is SGHDT, CDR2 YYEEEE, per germline. The CDR3 DNA reads TGTGCCAGCAGCTTGCTGGGCAAACCGTCCTACAATGAGCAGTTCTTC. Protein sequence: CASSLLGKPSYNEQFF.

The rearrangement uses TRBV7-9 and TRBJ1-1; the D gene is possibly TRBD1 (5 bases). CDR1 and CDR2 (germline): SEHNR, FQNEAQ (reference sequence). The CDR3 runs 15 residues. Trimming took off 5 bases at V and 2 bases at J, with 15 bases between the two ends. CDR3 protein: CASSSLSGGNTEAFF. CDR3 sequence (DNA): TGTGCCAGCAGCAGCCTAAGCGGGGGTAACACTGAAGCTTTCTTT.

V is TRBV29-1 and J is TRBJ2-3; 8 nucleotides line up with TRBD1. Per the germline V gene, CDR1 is SQVTM and CDR2 is ANQGSEA. The CDR3 is 14 amino acids. V was clipped by 8 bases and J by 0 bases; unmatched bases: 7. CDR3 nucleotides: TGCAGCTTGAGCAGGGGGCTGAGCACAGATACGCAGTATTTT. It yields the protein CSLSRGLSTDTQYF.

The chain has TRBV10-3 and TRBJ1-1; D gene unclear. With 2 bases removed from V and 0 bases from J, the gap between germline ends came to 7 bases. The CDR3 covers 14 residues. Germline V gene data show CDR1 as ENHRY and CDR2 as SYGVKD. This CDR3 is CAISEGSLNTEAFF. The CDR3 nucleotides read TGTGCCATCAGTGAGGGGAGCTTGAACACTGAAGCTTTCTTT.